A selection of T cell receptor beta chains follows, all from one sample in a study of blood T cell repertoires in COVID-19. Using immunoSEQ multiplex PCR, the repertoire was profiled, and TCRdb retains in-frame clones only, with some absent. The sample holds about 69,000 clones; around 80% are singletons and the top ten take 9.7%. Sample: peripheral blood. The receptors were sampled from a woman aged 80 or older with acute or convalescent COVID-19. Both conserved end residues are part of each CDR3. A D gene is named only where the DNA matches it firmly. The size field is filled for only some rows; it gives once, few, many or a size class.

clone_size: once
d_call: TRBD2
v_call: TRBV5-1
j_call: TRBJ2-5
cdr3_nt: TGCGCCAGCAGCTCGCGAGGACTAGCGGGGACCCAAGAGACCCAGTACTTC
cdr3_aa: CASSSRGLAGTQETQYF

clone_size: .
d_call: TRBD1
v_call: TRBV29-1
j_call: TRBJ2-5
cdr3_nt: TGCAGCGACAGGGGGGATTCGGAGACCCAGTACTTC
cdr3_aa: CSDRGDSETQYF

clone_size: .
d_call: .
v_call: TRBV3-1/TRBV3-2
j_call: TRBJ1-2
cdr3_nt: TGTGCCAGCAGCATCGGGATCCAGTCCCTAAAAGCCTATGGCTACACCTTC
cdr3_aa: CASSIGIQSLKAYGYTF

clone_size: .
d_call: .
v_call: TRBV5-5
j_call: TRBJ1-3
cdr3_nt: TGTGCCAGCAGCCCCTTTTCTGGAAACACCATATATTTT
cdr3_aa: CASSPFSGNTIYF

clone_size: .
d_call: TRBD1
v_call: TRBV27
j_call: TRBJ1-5
cdr3_nt: TGTGCCAGCAGTTTTTCGGGACAGTATAGCAATCAGCCCCAGCATTTT
cdr3_aa: CASSFSGQYSNQPQHF

clone_size: once
d_call: .
v_call: TRBV7-2
j_call: TRBJ1-1
cdr3_nt: TGTGCCAGCAGTTTTGCCCTGAGGACTGAAGCTTTCTTT
cdr3_aa: CASSFALRTEAFF

clone_size: .
d_call: TRBD1
v_call: TRBV6-5
j_call: TRBJ2-1
cdr3_nt: TGTGCCAGCAGTTACCTAACTCAGGGGGCAAATGAGCAGTTCTTC
cdr3_aa: CASSYLTQGANEQFF

clone_size: .
d_call: .
v_call: TRBV9
j_call: TRBJ1-2
cdr3_nt: TGTGCCAGCAGCGTAGTAGCGGACTATGGCTACACCTTC
cdr3_aa: CASSVVADYGYTF

clone_size: .
d_call: TRBD1
v_call: TRBV11-3
j_call: TRBJ2-1
cdr3_nt: TGTGCCAGCAGCCTAGGACAGGGTTACAATGAGCAGTTCTTC
cdr3_aa: CASSLGQGYNEQFF

clone_size: .
d_call: .
v_call: TRBV7-6
j_call: TRBJ1-1
cdr3_nt: TGTGCCAGCAGCTTACAGGGGTACACTGAAGCTTTCTTT
cdr3_aa: CASSLQGYTEAFF

clone_size: .
d_call: .
v_call: TRBV10-3
j_call: TRBJ1-2
cdr3_nt: TGTGCCATCAGTGACCCGACAGAATCGGACTATGGCTACACCTTC
cdr3_aa: CAISDPTESDYGYTF

clone_size: .
d_call: .
v_call: TRBV20-1
j_call: TRBJ1-1
cdr3_nt: TGCAGTGCTAGTGGGACCTTACAGGGTCTTATAGCTGAAGCTTTCTTT
cdr3_aa: CSASGTLQGLIAEAFF

clone_size: .
d_call: .
v_call: TRBV30
j_call: TRBJ1-6
cdr3_nt: TGTGCCTGGAGTGTTCGAGGGGGGGTTAATTCACCCCTCCACTTT
cdr3_aa: CAWSVRGGVNSPLHF

clone_size: once
d_call: TRBD1
v_call: TRBV14
j_call: TRBJ1-1
cdr3_nt: TGTGCCAGCGGACGGACAGGAGGAATCGAAGCTTTCTTT
cdr3_aa: CASGRTGGIEAFF

clone_size: .
d_call: TRBD1
v_call: TRBV6-5
j_call: TRBJ2-7
cdr3_nt: TGTGCCAGCAGCCGGGACAGGGGTGACGAGCAGTACTTC
cdr3_aa: CASSRDRGDEQYF

clone_size: .
d_call: .
v_call: TRBV5-6
j_call: TRBJ2-3
cdr3_nt: TGTGCCAGCAGCTTAGAACGAGCGACCGTCCTGTATTTT
cdr3_aa: CASSLERATVLYF

clone_size: .
d_call: .
v_call: TRBV18
j_call: TRBJ1-2
cdr3_nt: TGTGCCAGCTCACCGGGGAAGAACAGGGCGGACTATGGCTACACCTTC
cdr3_aa: CASSPGKNRADYGYTF

clone_size: .
d_call: .
v_call: TRBV5-1
j_call: TRBJ2-2
cdr3_nt: TGCGCCAGCAGCTGGGCCGGGACACAGGCGAACACCGGGGAGCTGTTTTTT
cdr3_aa: CASSWAGTQANTGELFF

clone_size: .
d_call: TRBD2
v_call: TRBV5-1
j_call: TRBJ2-1
cdr3_nt: TGCGCCAGCAGCTTGGTGCCTAGCGGGGGGGCAAACAATGAGCAGTTCTTC
cdr3_aa: CASSLVPSGGANNEQFF

clone_size: .
d_call: TRBD1
v_call: TRBV29-1
j_call: TRBJ1-2
cdr3_nt: TGCAGCGTTGAAGAAACACTTCGGGCGGGACAGGGGGCTGACTATGGCTACACCTTC
cdr3_aa: CSVEETLRAGQGADYGYTF

clone_size: once
d_call: TRBD2
v_call: TRBV11-2
j_call: TRBJ2-2
cdr3_nt: TGTGCCAGCAGCTTAGATCTGCTAGCGGTCCGGGAGCTGTTTTTT
cdr3_aa: CASSLDLLAVRELFF

clone_size: few
d_call: .
v_call: TRBV2
j_call: TRBJ2-3
cdr3_nt: TGTGCCAGCAGTGAGTACTACACAGATACGCAGTATTTT
cdr3_aa: CASSEYYTDTQYF

clone_size: .
d_call: .
v_call: TRBV19
j_call: TRBJ2-3
cdr3_nt: TGTGCCAGTAGTATGAGCGGCACAGATACGCAGTATTTT
cdr3_aa: CASSMSGTDTQYF

clone_size: few
d_call: TRBD2
v_call: TRBV5-3
j_call: TRBJ2-3
cdr3_nt: TGTGCCAGAACGCAGGGACTAGCGGACACAGATACGCAGTATTTT
cdr3_aa: CARTQGLADTDTQYF

clone_size: .
d_call: TRBD1
v_call: TRBV5-1
j_call: TRBJ1-6
cdr3_nt: TGCGCCAGCAGCATAGATGGACAGGGAGGGAATCTACCCCTCCACTTT
cdr3_aa: CASSIDGQGGNLPLHF

clone_size: .
d_call: TRBD1
v_call: TRBV7-7
j_call: TRBJ2-5
cdr3_nt: TGTGCTAGCAGCTCGCGGACGAAAGCAACAGGGGGAAGGGGGGAGACCCAGTACTTC
cdr3_aa: CASSSRTKATGGRGETQYF

clone_size: few
d_call: TRBD1
v_call: TRBV7-8
j_call: TRBJ2-3
cdr3_nt: TGTGCCAGCAGCTTAGTTACAGGGGCGAGCACAGATACGCAGTATTTT
cdr3_aa: CASSLVTGASTDTQYF

clone_size: .
d_call: TRBD1
v_call: TRBV5-1
j_call: TRBJ2-7
cdr3_nt: TGCGCCAGCAGCTTGGTGCGACAGGGGGACGAGCAGTACTTC
cdr3_aa: CASSLVRQGDEQYF

clone_size: .
d_call: .
v_call: TRBV30
j_call: TRBJ1-1
cdr3_nt: TGTGCCTGGAGCCCGGGGGTAAGGTACAACGTGAACACTGAAGCTTTCTTT
cdr3_aa: CAWSPGVRYNVNTEAFF

clone_size: once
d_call: TRBD2
v_call: TRBV3-1/TRBV3-2
j_call: TRBJ2-1
cdr3_nt: TGTGCCAGCAGCGCCCAAACTAGCGGGGTGTACAATGAGCAGTTCTTC
cdr3_aa: CASSAQTSGVYNEQFF

clone_size: .
d_call: TRBD1
v_call: TRBV29-1
j_call: TRBJ2-3
cdr3_nt: TGCAGCGGCCACGACAGGGGGCACGGTACGCAGTATTTT
cdr3_aa: CSGHDRGHGTQYF

clone_size: few
d_call: TRBD2
v_call: TRBV7-8
j_call: TRBJ2-7
cdr3_nt: TGTGCCAGCAGCCCGCGCAAAGGGACTAGCAACTACGAGCAGTACTTC
cdr3_aa: CASSPRKGTSNYEQYF

clone_size: .
d_call: .
v_call: TRBV5-6
j_call: TRBJ2-7
cdr3_nt: TGTGCCAGCAGCCCAAACAGGGGGAGGGCCTCCTACGAGCAGTACTTC
cdr3_aa: CASSPNRGRASYEQYF

clone_size: once
d_call: .
v_call: TRBV21-1
j_call: TRBJ2-1
cdr3_nt: TGTGCCAGCAGCCCCGGGACAGAGCAGTTCTTC
cdr3_aa: CASSPGTEQFF

clone_size: .
d_call: TRBD1
v_call: TRBV5-6
j_call: TRBJ2-7
cdr3_nt: TGTGCCAGCAGCTTGACCGGGACAGGGAGTAGGTGGCAGTACTTC
cdr3_aa: CASSLTGTGSRWQYF

clone_size: .
d_call: TRBD2
v_call: TRBV5-4
j_call: TRBJ2-1
cdr3_nt: TGTGCCAGCAGCCCAGGACTAGCGGGGGGTTACAATGAGCAGTTCTTC
cdr3_aa: CASSPGLAGGYNEQFF